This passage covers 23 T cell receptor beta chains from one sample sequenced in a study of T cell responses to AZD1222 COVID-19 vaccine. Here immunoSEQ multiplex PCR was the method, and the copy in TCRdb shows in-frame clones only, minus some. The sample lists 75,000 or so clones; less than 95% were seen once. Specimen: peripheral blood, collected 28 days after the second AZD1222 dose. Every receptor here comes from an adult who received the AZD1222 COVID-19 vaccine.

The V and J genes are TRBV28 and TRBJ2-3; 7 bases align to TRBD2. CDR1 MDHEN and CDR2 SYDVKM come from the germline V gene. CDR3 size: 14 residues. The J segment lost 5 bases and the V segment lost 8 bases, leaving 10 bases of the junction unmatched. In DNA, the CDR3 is TGTGCCAGCGGCGTTTCGAGCGGGATAGATACGCAGTATTTT. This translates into CASGVSSGIDTQYF.

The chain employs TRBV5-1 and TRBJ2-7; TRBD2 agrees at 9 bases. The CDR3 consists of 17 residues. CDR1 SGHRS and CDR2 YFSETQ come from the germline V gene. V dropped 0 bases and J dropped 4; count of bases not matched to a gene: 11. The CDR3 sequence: CASSLGVAGVSSYEQYF. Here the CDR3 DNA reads TGCGCCAGCAGCTTGGGGGTAGCGGGAGTTTCGAGTTACGAGCAGTACTTC.

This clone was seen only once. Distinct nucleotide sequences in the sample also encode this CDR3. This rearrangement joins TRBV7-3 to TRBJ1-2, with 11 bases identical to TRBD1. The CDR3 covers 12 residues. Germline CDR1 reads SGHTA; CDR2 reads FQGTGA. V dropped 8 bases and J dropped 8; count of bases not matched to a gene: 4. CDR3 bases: TGTGCCAGCGGGACAGGGGGGTTGGGCTACACCTTC. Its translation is CASGTGGLGYTF.

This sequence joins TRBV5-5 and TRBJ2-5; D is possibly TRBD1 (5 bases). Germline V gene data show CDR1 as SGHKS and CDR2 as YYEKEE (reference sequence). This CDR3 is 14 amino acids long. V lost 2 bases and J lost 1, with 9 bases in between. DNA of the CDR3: TGTGCCAGCAGCTTAAAGGGGTTCCAAGAGACCCAGTACTTC. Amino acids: CASSLKGFQETQYF.

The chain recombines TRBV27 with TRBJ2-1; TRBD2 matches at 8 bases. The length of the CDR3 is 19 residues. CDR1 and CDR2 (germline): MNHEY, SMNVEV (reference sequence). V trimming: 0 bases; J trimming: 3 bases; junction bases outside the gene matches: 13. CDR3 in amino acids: CASSLSPPGLAGNYNEQFF. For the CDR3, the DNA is TGTGCCAGCAGTTTATCCCCCCCTGGCCTAGCGGGTAACTACAATGAGCAGTTCTTC.

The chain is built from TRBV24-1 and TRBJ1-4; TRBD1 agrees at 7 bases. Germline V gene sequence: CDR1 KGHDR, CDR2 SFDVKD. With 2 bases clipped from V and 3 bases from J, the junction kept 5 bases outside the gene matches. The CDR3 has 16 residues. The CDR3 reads CATSDWEGASNEKLFF. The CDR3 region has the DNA TGTGCCACCAGTGATTGGGAGGGGGCTTCTAATGAAAAACTGTTTTTT.

The CDR3 loop reads CASSESQAASTDTQYF. CDR3 sequence (DNA): TGTGCCAGCAGTGAGAGCCAAGCGGCTAGCACAGATACGCAGTATTTT. V is TRBV2 and J is TRBJ2-3, with D maybe TRBD2 (5 bases). CDR1 and CDR2 from the germline V gene are SNHLY and FYNNEI. This CDR3 is built from 16 residues. The V gene lost 3 bases and the J gene lost 0 bases, with 13 bases spanning the gap.

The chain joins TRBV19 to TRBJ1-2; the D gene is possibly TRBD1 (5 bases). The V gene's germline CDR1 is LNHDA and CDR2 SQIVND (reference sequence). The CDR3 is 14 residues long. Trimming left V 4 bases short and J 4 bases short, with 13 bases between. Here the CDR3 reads CASSTLQASYGYTF. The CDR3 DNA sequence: TGTGCCAGTAGTACCCTACAGGCCTCCTATGGCTACACCTTC.

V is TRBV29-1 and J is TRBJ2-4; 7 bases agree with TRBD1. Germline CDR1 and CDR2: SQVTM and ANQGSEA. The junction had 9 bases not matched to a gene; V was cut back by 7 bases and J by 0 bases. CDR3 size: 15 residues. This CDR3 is CSARGDSLAKNIQYF. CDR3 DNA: TGCAGCGCCCGAGGGGACAGCTTAGCCAAAAACATTCAGTACTTC.

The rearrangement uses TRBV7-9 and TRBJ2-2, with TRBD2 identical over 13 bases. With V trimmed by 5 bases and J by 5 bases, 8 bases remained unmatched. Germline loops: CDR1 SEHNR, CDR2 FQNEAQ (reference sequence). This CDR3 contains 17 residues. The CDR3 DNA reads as TGTGCCAGCAGCCCCCGGACTAGCGGGAGCAGGACCGGGGAGCTGTTTTTT. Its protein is CASSPRTSGSRTGELFF. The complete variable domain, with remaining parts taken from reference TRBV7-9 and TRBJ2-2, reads DTGVSQNPRHKITKRGQNVTFRCDPISEHNRLYWYRQTLGQGPEFLTYFQNEAQLEKSRLLSDRFSAERPKGSFSTLEIQRTEQGDSAMYLCASSPRTSGSRTGELFFGEGSRLTVL.

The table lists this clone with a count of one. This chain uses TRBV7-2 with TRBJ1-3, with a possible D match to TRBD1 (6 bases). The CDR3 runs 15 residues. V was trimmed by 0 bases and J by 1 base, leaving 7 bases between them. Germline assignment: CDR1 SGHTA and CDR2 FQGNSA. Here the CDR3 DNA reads TGTGCCAGCAGCTTAGCCGGGACATCTGGAAACACCATATATTTT. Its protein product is CASSLAGTSGNTIYF.

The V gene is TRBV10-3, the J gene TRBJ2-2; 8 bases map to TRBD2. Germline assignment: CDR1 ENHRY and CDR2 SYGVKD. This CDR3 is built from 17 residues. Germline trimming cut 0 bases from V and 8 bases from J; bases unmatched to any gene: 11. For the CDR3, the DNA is TGTGCCATCAGTGAGTCGGGAGCAAGCGGGAGTATGGGGGAGCTGTTTTTT. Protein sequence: CAISESGASGSMGELFF.

CDR3 amino acids: CASSLTRRPTQETQYF. CDR3 nucleotides: TGTGCCAGCAGTTTAACACGGAGGCCCACCCAAGAGACCCAGTACTTC. The chain links TRBV28 to TRBJ2-5; D possibly corresponds to TRBD2 (5 bases). This CDR3 has 16 residues. Germline loops: CDR1 MDHEN, CDR2 SYDVKM. V lost 2 bases and J lost 1, with 14 bases in between.

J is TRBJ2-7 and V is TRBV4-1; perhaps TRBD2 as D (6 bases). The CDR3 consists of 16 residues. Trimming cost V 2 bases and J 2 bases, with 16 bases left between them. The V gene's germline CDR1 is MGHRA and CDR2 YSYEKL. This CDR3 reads CASSQTTGTYPYEQYF. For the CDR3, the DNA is TGCGCCAGCAGCCAAACTACCGGGACTTACCCCTACGAGCAGTACTTC.

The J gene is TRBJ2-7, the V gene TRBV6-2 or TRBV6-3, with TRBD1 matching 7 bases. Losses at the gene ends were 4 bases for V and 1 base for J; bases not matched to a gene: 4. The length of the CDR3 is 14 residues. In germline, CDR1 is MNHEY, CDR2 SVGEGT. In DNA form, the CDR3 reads TGTGCCAGCAGTTCCGGGACAGCATCCTACGAGCAGTACTTC. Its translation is CASSSGTASYEQYF.

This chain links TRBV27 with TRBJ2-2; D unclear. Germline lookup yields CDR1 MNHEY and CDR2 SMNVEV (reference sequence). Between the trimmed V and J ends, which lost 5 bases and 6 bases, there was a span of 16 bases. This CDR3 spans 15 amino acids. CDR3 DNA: TGTGCCAGCAGTGATCTGGGGAAGTTCCCCGGGGAGCTGTTTTTT. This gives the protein CASSDLGKFPGELFF.

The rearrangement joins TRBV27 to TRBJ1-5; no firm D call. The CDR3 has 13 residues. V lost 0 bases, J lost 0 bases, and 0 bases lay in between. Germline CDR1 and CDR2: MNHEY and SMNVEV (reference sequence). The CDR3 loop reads CASSLSSNQPQHF. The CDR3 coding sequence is TGTGCCAGCAGTTTATCTAGCAATCAGCCCCAGCATTTT.

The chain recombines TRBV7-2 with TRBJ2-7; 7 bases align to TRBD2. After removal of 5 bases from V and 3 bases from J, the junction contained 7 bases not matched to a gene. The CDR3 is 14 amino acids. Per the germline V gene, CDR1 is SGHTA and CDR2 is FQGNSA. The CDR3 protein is CASSPGGGYYEQYF. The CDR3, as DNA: TGTGCCAGCAGCCCGGGAGGAGGGTACTACGAGCAGTACTTC.

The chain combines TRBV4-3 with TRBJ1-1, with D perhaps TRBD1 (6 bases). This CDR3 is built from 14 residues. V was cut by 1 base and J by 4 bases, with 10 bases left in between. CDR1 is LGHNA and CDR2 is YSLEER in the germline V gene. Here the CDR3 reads CASSQVAGATEAFF. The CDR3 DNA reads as TGCGCCAGCAGCCAAGTGGCAGGGGCCACTGAAGCTTTCTTT.

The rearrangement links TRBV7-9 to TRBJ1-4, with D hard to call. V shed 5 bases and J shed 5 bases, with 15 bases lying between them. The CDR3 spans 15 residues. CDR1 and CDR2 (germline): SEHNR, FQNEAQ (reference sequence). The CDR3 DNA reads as TGTGCCAGCAGCCCTGGCACAGCTAAGAATGAAAAACTGTTTTTT. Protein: CASSPGTAKNEKLFF.

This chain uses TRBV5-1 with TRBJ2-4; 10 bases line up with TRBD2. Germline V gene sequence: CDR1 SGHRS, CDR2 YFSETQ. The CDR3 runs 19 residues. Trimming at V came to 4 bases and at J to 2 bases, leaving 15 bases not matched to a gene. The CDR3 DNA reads TGCGCCAGCAGCCAGATTCCGGGACTAGCGATAGAGACCAAAAACATTCAGTACTTC. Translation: CASSQIPGLAIETKNIQYF. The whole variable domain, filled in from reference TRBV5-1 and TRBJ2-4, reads KAGVTQTPRYLIKTRGQQVTLSCSPISGHRSVSWYQQTPGQGLQFLFEYFSETQRNKGNFPGRFSGRQFSNSRSEMNVSTLELGDSALYLCASSQIPGLAIETKNIQYFGAGTRLSVL.

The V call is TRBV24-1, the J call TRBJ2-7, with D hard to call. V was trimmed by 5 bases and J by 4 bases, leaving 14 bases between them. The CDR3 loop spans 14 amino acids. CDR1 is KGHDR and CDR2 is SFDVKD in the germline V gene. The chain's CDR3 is CATSGGPRAYEQYF. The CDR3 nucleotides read TGTGCCACCAGTGGTGGCCCCCGGGCGTACGAGCAGTACTTC.

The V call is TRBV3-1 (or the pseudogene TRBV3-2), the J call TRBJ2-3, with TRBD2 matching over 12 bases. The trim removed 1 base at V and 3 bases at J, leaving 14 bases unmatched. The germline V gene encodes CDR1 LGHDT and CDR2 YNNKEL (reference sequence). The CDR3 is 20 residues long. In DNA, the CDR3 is TGTGCCAGCAGCCAAGGGCTAGCGGGAGGGCCATATGGGGGGACAGATACGCAGTATTTT. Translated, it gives CASSQGLAGGPYGGTDTQYF.